Presented here are 14 T cell receptor beta chains from one specimen sequenced in a study of molecular identifiers for immune sequencing clone quantification (dated by TCRdb to 2016 to 2019). Libraries were made using PCR. Sequencing was performed on a NextSeq 500. TCRdb passed the public sequencing reads through fastp at Q25 and MiXCR, retaining productive beta sequences. Rows are unified per CDR3 protein, each entry keeping the most common DNA and genes. The sample table lists approximately 680,000 distinct CDR3 sequences, about 25% of them with a count of one. 0.7% to 0.95% of the sample rests with the top ten. Source material: naive CD8+ T cells from blood, with Jurkat cell RNA spiked in. Explained via the paper, the cell subset or site label denotes: FACS-sorted CD8+CD4-CCR7+CD45RA+ naive T cells. The receptor set was obtained from a human donor in good health. Some libraries in this study had Jurkat cell RNA spiked in.

This clonotype showed up just a few times. The rearrangement links TRBV28 to TRBJ2-1; a weak D match, TRBD1 (6 bases). The CDR3 is 14 amino acids. The germline V gene has CDR1 MDHEN and CDR2 SYDVKM. V lost 5 bases and J lost 3, with 11 bases in between. CDR3 DNA: TGTGCCAGCAGTAACAGGGACCTCTACAATGAGCAGTTCTTC. It specifies CASSNRDLYNEQFF.

This clonotype has more than one count but fewer than ten. The rearrangement joins TRBV19 to TRBJ1-5, with a tentative D call TRBD1 (6 bases). This CDR3 is 13 amino acids long. The V gene lost 5 bases and the J gene lost 6 bases, with 11 bases spanning the gap. Germline V gene data show CDR1 as LNHDA and CDR2 as SQIVND (reference sequence). The CDR3 sequence: CASSLLGGQPQHF. The CDR3 coding sequence is TGTGCCAGTAGTTTACTAGGGGGTCAGCCCCAGCATTTT.

In this sample, this clonotype turned up a few times. The chain carries TRBV3-1 and TRBJ2-3; TRBD2 aligns across 16 bases. The CDR3 totals 20 residues. The germline V gene has CDR1 LGHDT and CDR2 YNNKEL (reference sequence). Losses at the gene ends were 3 bases for V and 0 bases for J; bases not matched to a gene: 9. As DNA, the CDR3 is TGTGCCAGCAGCCAGGGACTAGCGGGGGGGATTATCTACAGCACAGATACGCAGTATTTT. This gives the protein CASSQGLAGGIIYSTDTQYF.

As regards this clonotype: This may be a read error, as it is one base from a much larger clone. The chain has TRBV5-5 and TRBJ2-7; 8 nucleotides agree with TRBD1. The CDR3 runs to 15 residues. The germline CDR1 and CDR2 sequences are SGHKS and YYEKEE (reference sequence). V lost 2 bases, J lost 6 bases, and 10 bases stayed unmatched. The DNA for the CDR3 is TGTGCCAGCAGCTTCGGCCCGGGACAGGAATCCGAGCAGTACTTC. This codes for CASSFGPGQESEQYF.

The sample holds many counts of this clonotype. The V call is TRBV5-1, the J call TRBJ2-3; no clear D gene. V lost 0 bases and J lost 6, with 17 bases in between. Per germline, CDR1 SGHRS and CDR2 YFSETQ. The CDR3 runs 16 residues. The CDR3 here is CASSLVGGPLADTQYF. In nucleotides, the CDR3 is TGCGCCAGCAGCTTGGTGGGCGGTCCGTTGGCGGATACGCAGTATTTT.

This clonotype has a count of ten or more. This chain links TRBV2 with TRBJ2-5; D call uncertain. The V gene's germline CDR1 is SNHLY and CDR2 FYNNEI. The CDR3 contains 13 residues. V lost 1 base and J 1 base, leaving 4 bases between the germline ends. CDR3 nucleotides: TGTGCCAGCAGTGAAGAGGTCCAAGAGACCCAGTACTTC. The encoded protein is CASSEEVQETQYF.

Many counts were recorded for this clonotype. CDR3 loop: CASSFLDYYTDTQYF. CDR3 nucleotide sequence: TGTGCCAGCAGCTTTCTGGACTACTACACAGATACGCAGTATTTT. This chain connects TRBV11-2 to TRBJ2-3, with a weak D call TRBD2 (6 bases). Trimming left V 3 bases short and J 2 bases short, with 12 bases between. Germline loops: CDR1 SGHAT, CDR2 FQNNGV. The length of the CDR3 is 15 residues.

Notes on this clonotype: A much larger clone is a single base away; this may be a read error. This chain uses TRBV5-6 with TRBJ2-3; TRBD2 is a possible D gene (6 bases). Trimming removed 4 bases at V and 0 bases at J, with 30 bases between. This CDR3 has 21 amino acids. Germline V gives CDR1 SGHDT, CDR2 YYEEEE. CDR3 in amino acids: CASSPVEASEGHMPSTDTQYF. The DNA for the CDR3 is TGTGCCAGCAGCCCTGTTGAGGCTAGCGAGGGTCATATGCCTAGCACAGATACGCAGTATTTT.

This chain joins TRBV9 and TRBJ2-1; D gene ambiguous. The V and J ends lost 1 base and 0 bases respectively, with 14 bases between them. Germline CDR1 SGDLS, CDR2 YYNGEE. The CDR3 loop spans 17 amino acids. The CDR3 loop reads CASSVTSLVSSYNEQFF. The CDR3 DNA sequence: TGTGCCAGCAGCGTAACCTCACTCGTGAGCTCCTACAATGAGCAGTTCTTC. Full variable domain (remainder filled in from reference TRBV9 and TRBJ2-1): DSGVTQTPKHLITATGQRVTLRCSPRSGDLSVYWYQQSLDQGLQFLIQYYNGEERAKGNILERFSAQQFPDLHSELNLSSLELGDSALYFCASSVTSLVSSYNEQFFGPGTRLTVL.

This clonotype occurred a few times. Here the CDR3 reads CASSGGTGLREQFF. The CDR3 region has the DNA TGTGCCAGCAGTGGGGGGACAGGGCTTAGGGAGCAGTTCTTC. The chain recombines TRBV28 with TRBJ2-1, with TRBD1 matching over 9 bases. The CDR3 covers 14 residues. The J segment lost 10 bases and the V segment lost 5 bases, leaving 9 bases of the junction unmatched. Germline V lookup: CDR1 MDHEN, CDR2 SYDVKM.

This clonotype was counted many times. The rearrangement joins TRBV12-3 or TRBV12-4 to TRBJ2-1; 9 nucleotides match TRBD2. J lost 7 bases, V lost 6 bases, and 10 bases had no gene match. This CDR3 is built from 15 residues. CDR3 nucleotide sequence: TGTGCCAGCAGCCCCCTGGCGGGAGGGCCGAATGAGCAGTTCTTC. Protein sequence: CASSPLAGGPNEQFF.

The table lists this clonotype with a few counts. As DNA, the CDR3 is TGTGCCAGCAGACCGCCGCTAGCGGGAGAGAGAACCGGGGAGCTGTTTTTT. This sequence encodes CASRPPLAGERTGELFF. The chain combines TRBV7-9 with TRBJ2-2, with TRBD2 matching 10 bases. The CDR3 extends over 17 amino acids. From germline, CDR1 is SEHNR and CDR2 FQNEAQ (reference sequence). J was trimmed by 5 bases and V by 6 bases; bases with no gene match: 12.

This clonotype was picked up many times. This sequence joins TRBV12-3 or TRBV12-4 and TRBJ2-7; TRBD1 is a possible D gene (6 bases). V lost 6 bases and J lost 0, with 12 bases in between. CDR3 length equals 14 residues. The CDR3 bases are TGTGCCAGCAGCCTAACAGGGAGCTCCTACGAGCAGTACTTC. Translated: CASSLTGSSYEQYF.

As regards this clonotype: The final CDR3 position lacks the conserved phenylalanine or tryptophan, pointing to a likely read error. J is TRBJ2-7 and V is TRBV27; 7 nucleotides line up with TRBD2. The CDR3 consists of 14 residues. Trimming cost V 2 bases and J 1 base; bases outside gene matches: 2. Germline loops: CDR1 MNHEY, CDR2 SMNVEV (reference sequence). The CDR3 DNA reads TGTGCCAGCAGTTTAGCTAGCGGATCCTACGAGCAGTACTCC. Its translation: CASSLASGSYEQYS.